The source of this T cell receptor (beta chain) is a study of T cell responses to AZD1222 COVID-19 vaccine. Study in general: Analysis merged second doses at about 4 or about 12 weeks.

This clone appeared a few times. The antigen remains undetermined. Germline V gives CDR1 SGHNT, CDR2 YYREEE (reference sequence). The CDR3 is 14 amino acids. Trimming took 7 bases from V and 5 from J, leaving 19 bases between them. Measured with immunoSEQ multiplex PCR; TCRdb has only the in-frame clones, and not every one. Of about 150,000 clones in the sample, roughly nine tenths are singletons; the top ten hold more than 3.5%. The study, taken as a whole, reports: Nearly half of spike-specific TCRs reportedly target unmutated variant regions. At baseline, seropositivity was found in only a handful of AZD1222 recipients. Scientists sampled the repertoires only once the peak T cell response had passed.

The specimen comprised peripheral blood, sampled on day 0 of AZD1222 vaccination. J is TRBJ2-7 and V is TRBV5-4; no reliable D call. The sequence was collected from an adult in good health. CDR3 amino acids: CASGNQTLFDEQYF. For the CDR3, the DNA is TGTGCCAGCGGAAATCAGACCCTCTTTGACGAGCAGTACTTC.